The next 7 T cell receptor beta chains were all read from a single sample in a study of monozygotic twins with inflammatory bowel disease. TCRdb re-analyzed the 5' RACE reads; it lists each CDR3 protein once, without DNA. Recorded for this sample: around 410,000 distinct CDR3 sequences. The sequencing input was blood. The receptor set was obtained from a human donor with ulcerative colitis or Crohn's disease, or a healthy co-twin of an affected twin (not recorded which).

The chain uses TRBV11-2 and TRBJ2-4; the D gene TCRdb calls, TRBD1, cannot be checked with no DNA. The CDR3 is 14 amino acids. The germline V gene encodes CDR1 SGHAT and CDR2 FQNNGV. CDR3 sequence reads: CASSSRGQVNIQYF.

The rearrangement links TRBV7-9 to TRBJ2-7; TCRdb gives TRBD1 as the D gene, but with no DNA this cannot be confirmed. From germline, CDR1 is SEHNR and CDR2 FQNEAQ (reference sequence). The CDR3 contains 15 residues. CDR3 region: CASSSPGTGGYEQYF.

The CDR3 protein is CASSEGQFGGGYTF. The chain uses TRBV5-1 and TRBJ1-2; the D gene TCRdb calls, TRBD1, cannot be checked with no DNA. Germline V gene data show CDR1 as SGHRS and CDR2 as YFSETQ. CDR3 length: 14 residues.

The chain couples TRBV12-3 or TRBV12-4 to TRBJ1-6; the D call of TRBD1 rests on TCRdb alone, since no DNA is present to check it. CDR3 length: 16 residues. CDR3 sequence reads: CASRPPGTGANSPLHF.

The chain is built from TRBV7-2 and TRBJ2-2; as DNA is missing, the TRBD2 call by TCRdb cannot be tested. CDR3 length equals 21 residues. Germline lookup yields CDR1 SGHTA and CDR2 FQGNSA. The CDR3: CASSPRRAGLAGGRDTGELFF. Supplemented by reference TRBV7-2 and TRBJ2-2, the full variable domain reads GAGVSQSPSNKVTEKGKDVELRCDPISGHTALYWYRQSLGQGLEFLIYFQGNSAPDKSGLPSDRFSAERTGGSVSTLTIQRTQQEDSAVYLCASSPRRAGLAGGRDTGELFFGEGSRLTVL.

CDR3 sequence: CASSGGTGYEQYF. The chain recombines TRBV2 with TRBJ2-7; checking the TCRdb D call of TRBD1 is not possible without DNA. CDR3 size: 13 residues. Germline V CDR1 and CDR2: SNHLY, FYNNEI.

The chain couples TRBV5-1 to TRBJ2-3; TCRdb picks TRBD1, but there is no DNA to check that call. CDR1 is SGHRS and CDR2 is YFSETQ in the germline V gene. The CDR3 consists of 14 residues. This CDR3 reads CASNGALASDTQYF.